The present T cell receptor (beta chain) was sequenced within a study of T cells after yellow fever vaccination. Overall study context: With SMART-Seq v4 Ultra Low Input, the fractions containing low cell numbers were prepared.

Trimming took off 4 bases at V and 0 bases at J, with 9 bases between the two ends. The germline V gene encodes CDR1 MNHEY and CDR2 SVGAGI. The length of the CDR3 is 14 residues. TCRdb redid the calling of the 5' RACE reads with MiXCR, one entry per CDR3 protein. The sample holds over 150,000 distinct CDR3 sequences; roughly 6.2% are singletons and the top ten take about 2.8%. On this clonotype itself: Its specificity is unknown.

Study results and limitations: At around 96% for CD4 and 70% to 90% for CD8, most primary-vaccination clones showed up again after the booster. High-abundance clonotypes from the bulk population could contaminate FACS-sorted repertoires.

This receptor was obtained from a man aged 18 to 29 who received the YFV17D yellow fever vaccine. V gene TRBV6-5 combines with J gene TRBJ1-2, with no clear D. This material consisted of CD4+ T cells sorted from PBMCs, taken on the day of the first yellow fever vaccination. The DNA of the CDR3 is TGTGCCAGCAGTTTACAGCCAGCTAACTATGGCTACACCTTC. Its protein is CASSLQPANYGYTF.